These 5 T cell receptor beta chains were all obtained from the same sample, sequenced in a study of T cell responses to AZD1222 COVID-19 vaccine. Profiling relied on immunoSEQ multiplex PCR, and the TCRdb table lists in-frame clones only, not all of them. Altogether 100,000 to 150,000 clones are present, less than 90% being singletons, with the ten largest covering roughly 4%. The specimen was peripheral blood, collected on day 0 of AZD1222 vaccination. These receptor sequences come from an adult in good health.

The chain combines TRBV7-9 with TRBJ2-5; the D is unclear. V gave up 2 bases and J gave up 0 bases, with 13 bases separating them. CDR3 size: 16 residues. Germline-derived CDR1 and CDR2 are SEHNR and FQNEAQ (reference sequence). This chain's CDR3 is CASSLIPGRHQETQYF. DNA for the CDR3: TGTGCCAGCAGCTTAATCCCAGGACGGCACCAAGAGACCCAGTACTTC.

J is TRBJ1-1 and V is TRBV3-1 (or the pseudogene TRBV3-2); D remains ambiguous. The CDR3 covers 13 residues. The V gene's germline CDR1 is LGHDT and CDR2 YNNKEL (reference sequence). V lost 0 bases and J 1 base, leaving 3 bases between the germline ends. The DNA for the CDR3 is TGTGCCAGCAGCCAAGATGGGAACACTGAAGCTTTCTTT. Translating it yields CASSQDGNTEAFF.

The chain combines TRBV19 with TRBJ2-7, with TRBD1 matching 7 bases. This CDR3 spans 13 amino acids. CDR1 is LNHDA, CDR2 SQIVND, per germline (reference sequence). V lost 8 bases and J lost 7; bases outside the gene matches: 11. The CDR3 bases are TGTGCCAGTGCTTGGACAGGAAAAACGGAGCAGTACTTC. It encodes CASAWTGKTEQYF.

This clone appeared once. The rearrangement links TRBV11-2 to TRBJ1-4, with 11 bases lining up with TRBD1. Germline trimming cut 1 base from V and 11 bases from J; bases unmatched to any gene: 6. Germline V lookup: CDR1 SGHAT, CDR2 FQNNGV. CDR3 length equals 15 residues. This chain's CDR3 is CASSLGGTGGIKLFF. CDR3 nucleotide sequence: TGTGCCAGCAGCTTAGGGGGGACAGGGGGGATCAAACTGTTTTTT.

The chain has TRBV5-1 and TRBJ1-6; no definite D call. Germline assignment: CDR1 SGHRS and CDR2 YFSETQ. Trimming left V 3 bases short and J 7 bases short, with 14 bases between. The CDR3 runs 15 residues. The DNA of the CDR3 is TGCGCCAGCAGCTCCGCCGGGGTTACGAATTCACCCCTCCACTTT. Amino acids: CASSSAGVTNSPLHF. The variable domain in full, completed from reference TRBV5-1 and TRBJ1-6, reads KAGVTQTPRYLIKTRGQQVTLSCSPISGHRSVSWYQQTPGQGLQFLFEYFSETQRNKGNFPGRFSGRQFSNSRSEMNVSTLELGDSALYLCASSSAGVTNSPLHFGNGTRLTVT.